Sequencing of this T cell receptor (beta chain) was carried out in a study of beta chain features in type 1 diabetes (dated by TCRdb to the late 2010s). About the full investigation: Patients and healthy donors did not differ in mean age, gender distribution, total cell number or subset yield. Across all samples, around 100 million sorted cells were examined, and cell number per subset correlated strongly with RNA yield. In the study, recently diagnosed type 1 diabetes patients and matched healthy donors were compared on the TCRB repertoires of their sorted circulating CD4+ T cell subsets. Whereas all 30 or so donors provided naive and central memory subsets, regulatory and stem cell-like memory subsets were isolated from just 8 patients and roughly 8 healthy donors. Broader findings and caveats from the paper: PCR might favor shorter templates, but patient and control samples were amplified and corrected together, so any skew would affect both groups equally. Because cDNA was sequenced instead of genomic DNA, highly expressing activated cells could be over-represented, though the groups showed no difference in activation or CD3 levels. A moderate but significant shortening of TCRB CDR3 length was observed in type 1 diabetes patients in all four CD4+ subsets. The naive, central memory and regulatory TCRB repertoires appeared to resemble one another more closely among patients than among healthy donors. Fewer insertions and more nucleotide deletions at VDJ recombination sites were observed in patients with type 1 diabetes, implying thymic rearrangement abnormalities. Because small numbers of individuals were included in the HLA sub-analyses, any influence of HLA type on TCRB rearrangement was left unresolved.

The High Capacity cDNA Reverse Transcription Kit was used to reverse transcribe all of the isolated RNA, meaning that expressed TCRB transcripts were what got sequenced. Deep immunoSEQ sequencing was applied to naive, central memory and regulatory T cell samples, giving an average of roughly 3.3 million total reads per sample. Sorted cells were lysed in RLT buffer, and RNA was extracted using DNase-treated RNeasy Micro or Mini kits according to cell number. To prevent cross-contamination, each cell subset was processed individually, whereas patient and healthy donor samples were processed jointly. TCRB sequences were amplified from cDNA with the immunoSEQ multiplex PCR, producing 87-bp fragments spanning the CDR3 region. The amplicons were sequenced using the Illumina HiSeq platform. The paper's processing steps were these. PCR bias was corrected computationally using synthetic template baselines, and reads within Hamming distance 2 were collapsed, with unmergeable singletons discarded. Reads were aligned against IMGT so that V, D and J genes, CDR3 length and insertions or deletions at six rearrangement sites could be assigned. Within each subset, clonotype counts were normalized to sorted cell number, after which true diversity and Gini coefficients were computed with the tcR R package. The overlap coefficient, calculated on TCRB nucleotide sequences, was used to quantify repertoire sharing. TCRdb took this table from immuneACCESS and kept in-frame rearrangements with V and J called. Such tables lack part of the clones; where checked against another copy, unresolved V genes explain under half of the gap, and the rest is unexplained. For V, J and clone size, that table is used; D and trimming come from the DNA. This sample is represented by about 120,000 clones; about a sixth of them were singletons. The ten most abundant clones make up about 2.1% of the sample.

About this clone itself: Its antigen specificity is not known. No much larger clone exists at a distance of one base, and base qualities are not known.

Each donor gave one peripheral blood draw, averaging approximately 0.12 L, which was collected into heparinised tubes. Using a panel that included CD45RO, CCR7, CD25, CD127, CD95 and CD27, naive, central memory, regulatory and stem cell-like memory CD4+ T cells were sorted on a BD FACSAria II. A purity above 98% was achieved for all sorted populations. Right away, PBMCs were isolated by Lymphoprep density gradient centrifugation and were stained directly, with no culture step. So that batch effects would be minimized, each experiment stained and sorted samples in pairs, pairing one healthy donor with one patient. Its CDR3 holds 11 amino acids, cysteine through phenylalanine. Kept here is only the CDR3 DNA, which spans 33 bases and is read in frame from base 1. V and J lose 4 bases and 6 bases, and a span of 6 bases separates them.

In this chain, TRBV23-1 is recombined with TRBJ1-2; the best D guess is TRBD1, with 6 bases matching. TRBV23-1 belongs to the ORF category, with a function that is uncertain. The sequenced sample was central memory CD4+ T cells from blood. The receptor's source is a man aged 30 to 39 with type 1 diabetes. The CDR3 protein is CASSPGDGYTF. The nucleotides are TGCGCCAGCAGTCCAGGGGATGGCTACACCTTC.